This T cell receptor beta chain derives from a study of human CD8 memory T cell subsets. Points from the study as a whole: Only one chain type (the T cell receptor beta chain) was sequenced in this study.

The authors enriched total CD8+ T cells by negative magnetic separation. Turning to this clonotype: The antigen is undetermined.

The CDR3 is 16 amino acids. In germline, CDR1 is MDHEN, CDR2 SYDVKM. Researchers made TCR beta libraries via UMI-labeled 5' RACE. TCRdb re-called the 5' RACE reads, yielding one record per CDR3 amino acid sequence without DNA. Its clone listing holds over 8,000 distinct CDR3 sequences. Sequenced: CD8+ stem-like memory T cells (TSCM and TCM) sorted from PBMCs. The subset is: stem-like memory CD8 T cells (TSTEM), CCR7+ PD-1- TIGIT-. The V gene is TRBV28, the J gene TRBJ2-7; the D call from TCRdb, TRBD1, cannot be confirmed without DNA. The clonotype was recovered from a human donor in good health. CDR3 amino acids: CASSMTGSITTYEQYF. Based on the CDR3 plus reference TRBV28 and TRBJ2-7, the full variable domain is DVKVTQSSRYLVKRTGEKVFLECVQDMDHENMFWYRQDPGLGLRLIYFSYDVKMKEKGDIPEGYSVSREKKERFSLILESASTNQTSMYLCASSMTGSITTYEQYFGPGTRLTVT.